These 5 T cell receptor beta chains share one sample of origin, sequenced in a study of cytomegalovirus exposure and HLA in healthy donors. Some clones are missing from TCRdb's copy, which holds only in-frame ones; the method was immunoSEQ multiplex PCR. The table shows 250,000 to 350,000 clones, with roughly 87% occurring only once. What was sequenced was PBMCs. Receptors were obtained from a man aged 30 to 39 in good health and CMV-seronegative.

V is TRBV10-3 and J is TRBJ2-7; D perhaps matches TRBD2 (5 bases). The CDR3 totals 13 residues. Germline CDR1 is ENHRY and CDR2 is SYGVKD. Trimming took 10 bases from V and 7 from J, leaving 20 bases between them. CDR3 residues: CATAARAPGEQYF. The CDR3 coding sequence is TGTGCCACAGCGGCCCGCGCCCCTGGAGAGCAGTACTTC.

The genes are TRBV27 and TRBJ1-2; TRBD1 is a possible D gene (5 bases). Germline CDR1 and CDR2: MNHEY and SMNVEV (reference sequence). The V gene lost 4 bases and the J gene lost 5 bases, with 20 bases spanning the gap. The length of the CDR3 is 16 residues. The DNA for the CDR3 is TGTGCCAGCAGTTCAGGGCCCGACGGAATATCTTATGGCTACACCTTC. Its protein product is CASSSGPDGISYGYTF.

The CDR3 protein is CASSEKHGRFF. The CDR3 nucleotides read TGTGCCAGCAGTGAGAAACACGGGAGGTTCTTT. The chain is built from TRBV6-1 and TRBJ1-1, with D unclear. The CDR3 spans 11 residues. V gave up 3 bases and J gave up 14 bases, with 13 bases separating them. From germline, CDR1 is MNHNS and CDR2 SASEGT.

The V gene is TRBV18, the J gene TRBJ1-2, with 7 bases lining up with TRBD1. Germline trimming cut 2 bases from V and 2 bases from J; bases unmatched to any gene: 5. Germline V gene lookup returns CDR1 KGHSH and CDR2 LQKENI. This CDR3 contains 15 residues. CDR3 protein: CASSPSRDSNYGYTF. The CDR3 bases are TGTGCCAGCTCACCAAGCCGGGACAGCAACTATGGCTACACCTTC. Based on the CDR3 plus reference TRBV18 and TRBJ1-2, the full variable domain is NAGVMQNPRHLVRRRGQEARLRCSPMKGHSHVYWYRQLPEEGLKFMVYLQKENIIDESGMPKERFSAEFPKEGPSILRIQQVVRGDSAAYFCASSPSRDSNYGYTFGSGTRLTVV.

The chain is built from TRBV2 and TRBJ2-7; D is possibly TRBD1 (6 bases). Germline-derived CDR1 and CDR2 are SNHLY and FYNNEI. This CDR3 region has 15 residues. Trimming took 3 bases from V and 0 from J, leaving 12 bases between them. CDR3 sequence (DNA): TGTGCCAGCAGTGACCCCAGGGGCCTCTCCTACGAGCAGTACTTC. Translating it yields CASSDPRGLSYEQYF.